The 19 T cell receptor beta chains presented below share a single source sample, sequenced in a study of T-cell reconstitution after alpha-beta-depleted transplantation in children. Unique molecular identifiers were incorporated into the prepared TCRbeta library. TCRdb passed the PCR reads through MiXCR, listing each CDR3 protein once. The data hold 550,000 to 600,000 distinct CDR3 sequences, with more than 20% observed a single time. The sample in question was PBMCs, mostly from graft donor cells, obtained 360 days after TCRalphabeta/CD19-depleted stem cell transplant. These receptors came from a boy in the first two years of life who had a stem cell transplant for acute myeloid leukemia, so the T cells may come from the graft donor.

V usage is TRBV29-1 and J usage is TRBJ1-4; D ambiguous. The germline V gene has CDR1 SQVTM and CDR2 ANQGSEA. V lost 3 bases and J lost 0, with 5 bases in between. The CDR3 extends over 13 amino acids. CDR3 region: CSVETTTNEKLFF. The CDR3, as DNA: TGCAGCGTTGAGACAACAACTAATGAAAAACTGTTTTTT.

This clonotype was seen a handful of times. V and J are TRBV12-3 or TRBV12-4 and TRBJ1-4, with D possibly matching TRBD1 (6 bases). This CDR3 has 15 amino acids. Trimming shortened V by 4 bases and J by 0 bases, and 9 bases separated the two germline ends. The CDR3 loop reads CASSSGDPTNEKLFF. In DNA, the CDR3 is TGTGCCAGCAGTTCAGGGGATCCAACTAATGAAAAACTGTTTTTT.

Only one count was recorded for this clonotype. V gene TRBV7-8 combines with J gene TRBJ2-5, with 8 bases that match TRBD2. The J segment lost 7 bases and the V segment lost 4 bases, leaving 11 bases of the junction unmatched. The germline CDR1 and CDR2 sequences are SGHVS and FQNEAQ. The CDR3 sequence is 15 residues long. The CDR3 bases are TGTGCCAGCAGCTCTTCAGCGGGGGAGGGGTTGACCCAGTACTTC. Protein product: CASSSSAGEGLTQYF.

V and J are TRBV10-3 and TRBJ2-5; D possibly uses TRBD1 or TRBD2 (6 bases each). V lost 8 bases to trimming and J lost 5 bases, with 24 bases between them. CDR3 length: 16 amino acids. Germline values: CDR1 ENHRY, CDR2 SYGVKD. CDR3 DNA sequence: TGTGCCATCCGCCCTGGAAGGGGGGAGCAGGTGGAGACCCAGTACTTC. Protein sequence: CAIRPGRGEQVETQYF.

The genes are TRBV20-1 and TRBJ2-7; D might be TRBD1 or TRBD2, each matching 5 bases. The CDR3 spans 14 residues. Trimming removed 6 bases from V and 1 base from J, with 16 bases in between. The germline V gene has CDR1 DFQATT and CDR2 SNEGSKA (reference sequence). CDR3 residues: CSANPGTGSYEQYF. Here the CDR3 DNA reads TGCAGTGCCAACCCCGGGACCGGTTCCTACGAGCAGTACTTC.

J is TRBJ1-3 and V is TRBV7-2, with 8 positions matching TRBD1. With V trimmed by 2 bases and J by 0 bases, 3 bases remained unmatched. The CDR3 length is 16 residues. The germline V gene encodes CDR1 SGHTA and CDR2 FQGNSA. The CDR3: CASSLTGGASGNTIYF. Here the CDR3 DNA reads TGTGCCAGCAGCTTAACAGGGGGGGCCTCTGGAAACACCATATATTTT. Full variable domain (outside the CDR3, taken from reference TRBV7-2 and TRBJ1-3): GAGVSQSPSNKVTEKGKDVELRCDPISGHTALYWYRQSLGQGLEFLIYFQGNSAPDKSGLPSDRFSAERTGGSVSTLTIQRTQQEDSAVYLCASSLTGGASGNTIYFGEGSWLTVV.

The rearrangement joins TRBV10-1 to TRBJ1-1; D possibly corresponds to TRBD1 (5 bases). The CDR3 contains 16 residues. The germline gives CDR1 WNHNN, CDR2 SYGVQD (reference sequence). Trimming stripped 8 bases from V and 4 bases from J, with 23 bases between. The CDR3 nucleotides are TGCGCCAGCCGATTCTACCGGGACCCTGATCGCACTGAAGCTTTCTTT. It translates to CASRFYRDPDRTEAFF.

The rearrangement links TRBV4-3 to TRBJ2-3, with a possible D match to TRBD1 (5 bases). V lost 4 bases to trimming and J lost 7 bases, with 18 bases between them. The CDR3 length is 15 residues. Germline CDR1 LGHNA, CDR2 YSLEER. The CDR3 protein is CASSLEDNSFYTQYF. As DNA, the CDR3 is TGCGCCAGCAGCCTTGAGGACAATTCCTTTTATACGCAGTATTTT.

A few counts support this clonotype. CDR3: CASMGNTGELFF. CDR3 nucleotides: TGTGCCAGTATGGGAAATACCGGGGAGCTGTTTTTT. The chain combines TRBV12-3 or TRBV12-4 with TRBJ2-2; no definite D call. The V gene lost 9 bases and the J gene lost 5 bases, with 10 bases spanning the gap. The CDR3 is made up of 12 amino acids.

V is TRBV6-1 and J is TRBJ1-2, with TRBD1 matching over 7 bases. Per germline, CDR1 MNHNS and CDR2 SASEGT. The CDR3 length is 13 residues. The junction had 4 bases not matched to a gene; V was cut back by 5 bases and J by 4 bases. The CDR3 region is CASSRTGFYGYTF. DNA of the CDR3: TGTGCCAGCAGTCGGACAGGCTTCTATGGCTACACCTTC.

This clonotype has ten or more counts. This sequence joins TRBV20-1 and TRBJ2-7, with 12 nucleotides matching TRBD2. The CDR3 runs to 15 residues. With 3 bases clipped from V and 0 bases from J, the junction kept 3 bases outside the gene matches. The germline V gene encodes CDR1 DFQATT and CDR2 SNEGSKA (reference sequence). This CDR3 is CSASRLAGDSYEQYF. The CDR3 region has the DNA TGCAGTGCTAGTAGACTAGCGGGGGACTCCTACGAGCAGTACTTC.

This clonotype was counted only a few times. The rearrangement links TRBV29-1 to TRBJ2-4; D is possibly TRBD2 (6 bases). The CDR3 is 13 residues long. Deletions cut 0 bases from V and 9 bases from J, with 12 bases between. Germline V gene lookup returns CDR1 SQVTM and CDR2 ANQGSEA. The CDR3 DNA follows: TGCAGCGTTGAAGAGGAGGGAAGGGCCATTCAGTACTTC. This sequence encodes CSVEEEGRAIQYF.

This clonotype was recorded many times. The rearrangement links TRBV11-2 to TRBJ2-1, with D possibly matching TRBD2 (6 bases). CDR3 length equals 14 residues. Looked up from germline, CDR1 is SGHAT and CDR2 is FQNNGV. V was clipped by 1 base and J by 4 bases, with 8 bases between them. The CDR3 loop is CASSLAGLYNEQFF. CDR3 in DNA: TGTGCCAGCAGCTTAGCGGGACTTTACAATGAGCAGTTCTTC.

This clonotype was seen a handful of times. V and J are TRBV7-2 and TRBJ2-1; D possibly matches TRBD1 or TRBD2 (5 bases each). The germline V gene encodes CDR1 SGHTA and CDR2 FQGNSA. V was cut by 4 bases and J by 5 bases, with 12 bases left in between. The CDR3 is 14 amino acids. The CDR3 loop reads CASSSNGAHNEQFF. The CDR3 bases are TGTGCCAGCAGCTCTAACGGGGCACACAATGAGCAGTTCTTC. The full variable domain, with the rest looked up from reference TRBV7-2 and TRBJ2-1, is GAGVSQSPSNKVTEKGKDVELRCDPISGHTALYWYRQSLGQGLEFLIYFQGNSAPDKSGLPSDRFSAERTGGSVSTLTIQRTQQEDSAVYLCASSSNGAHNEQFFGPGTRLTVL.

There are many counts of this clonotype. The V call is TRBV20-1, the J call TRBJ2-7; TRBD1 matches 11 bases. V shed 6 bases and J 3 bases; nucleotides not matched to a gene: 10. Germline CDR1 DFQATT, CDR2 SNEGSKA (reference sequence). The CDR3 loop spans 15 amino acids. CDR3 coding DNA: TGCAGTGCCAGACCCCCGGGACAGGGGGACTACGAGCAGTACTTC. Encoded protein: CSARPPGQGDYEQYF.

This clonotype turned up a few times. The V gene is TRBV27, the J gene TRBJ2-7; 9 bases are shared with TRBD2. V trimming: 2 bases; J trimming: 2 bases; junction bases outside the gene matches: 10. The CDR3 has 17 residues. Germline V gene sequence: CDR1 MNHEY, CDR2 SMNVEV (reference sequence). Here the CDR3 DNA reads TGTGCCAGCAGTTTAACTCGGCCGGGGACTAGCCCCTACGAGCAGTACTTC. Amino acid sequence: CASSLTRPGTSPYEQYF.

This clonotype was observed a handful of times. The chain employs TRBV20-1 and TRBJ2-5; D gene uncertain. With 3 bases removed from V and 3 bases from J, the gap between germline ends came to 11 bases. CDR1 DFQATT and CDR2 SNEGSKA come from the germline V gene (reference sequence). CDR3 length: 13 residues. The DNA of the CDR3 is TGCAGTGCTAGTTCGACCGTAAAAGAGACCCAGTACTTC. Amino acids: CSASSTVKETQYF.

The table lists this clonotype with many counts. This sequence joins TRBV4-2 and TRBJ2-5; D gene unclear. This CDR3 spans 17 amino acids. V was trimmed by 0 bases and J by 3 bases, leaving 17 bases between them. The germline V gene encodes CDR1 LGHNA and CDR2 YNFKEQ. DNA of the CDR3: TGTGCCAGCAGCCAAGAGAGGAAGCTCCTTTGGGAAGAGACCCAGTACTTC. It translates to CASSQERKLLWEETQYF.

This clonotype was found many times. The V gene is TRBV20-1, the J gene TRBJ2-1; 8 bases are shared with TRBD2. The CDR3 runs to 13 residues. Germline CDR1 is DFQATT and CDR2 is SNEGSKA (reference sequence). V was pared by 6 bases and J by 5 bases, with 6 bases of the junction left unmatched. CDR3 protein: CSAGTSPHNEQFF. In DNA form, the CDR3 reads TGCAGTGCCGGGACTAGTCCCCACAATGAGCAGTTCTTC.